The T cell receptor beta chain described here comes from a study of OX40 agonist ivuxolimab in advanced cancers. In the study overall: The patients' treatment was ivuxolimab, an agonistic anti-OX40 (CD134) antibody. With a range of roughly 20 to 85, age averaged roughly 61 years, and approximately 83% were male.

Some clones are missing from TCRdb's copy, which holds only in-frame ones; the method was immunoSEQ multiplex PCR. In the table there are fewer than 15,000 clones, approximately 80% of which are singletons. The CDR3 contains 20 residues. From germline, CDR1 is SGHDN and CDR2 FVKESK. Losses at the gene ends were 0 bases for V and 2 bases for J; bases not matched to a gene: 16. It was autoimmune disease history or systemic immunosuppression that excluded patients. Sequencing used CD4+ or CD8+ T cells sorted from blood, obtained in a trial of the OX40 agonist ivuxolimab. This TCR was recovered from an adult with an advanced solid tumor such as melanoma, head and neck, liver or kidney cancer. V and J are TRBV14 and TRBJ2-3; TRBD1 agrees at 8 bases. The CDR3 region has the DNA TGTGCCAGCAGCCAAGATCAAGGGTGGACAGGGCGGCCTATCACAGATACGCAGTATTTT. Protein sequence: CASSQDQGWTGRPITDTQYF.